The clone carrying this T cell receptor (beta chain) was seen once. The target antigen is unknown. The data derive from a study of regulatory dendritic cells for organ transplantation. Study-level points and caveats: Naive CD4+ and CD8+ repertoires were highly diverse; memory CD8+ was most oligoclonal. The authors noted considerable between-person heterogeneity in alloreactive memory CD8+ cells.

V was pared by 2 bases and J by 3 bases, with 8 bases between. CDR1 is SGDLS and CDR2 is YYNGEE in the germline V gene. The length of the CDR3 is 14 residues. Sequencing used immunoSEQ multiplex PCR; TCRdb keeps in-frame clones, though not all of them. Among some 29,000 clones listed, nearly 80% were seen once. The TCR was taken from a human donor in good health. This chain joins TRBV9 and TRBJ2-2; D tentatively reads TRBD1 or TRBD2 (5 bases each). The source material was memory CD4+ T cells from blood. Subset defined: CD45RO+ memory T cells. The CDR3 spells CASSVMGDTGELFF. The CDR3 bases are TGTGCCAGCAGCGTCATGGGGGACACCGGGGAGCTGTTTTTT.